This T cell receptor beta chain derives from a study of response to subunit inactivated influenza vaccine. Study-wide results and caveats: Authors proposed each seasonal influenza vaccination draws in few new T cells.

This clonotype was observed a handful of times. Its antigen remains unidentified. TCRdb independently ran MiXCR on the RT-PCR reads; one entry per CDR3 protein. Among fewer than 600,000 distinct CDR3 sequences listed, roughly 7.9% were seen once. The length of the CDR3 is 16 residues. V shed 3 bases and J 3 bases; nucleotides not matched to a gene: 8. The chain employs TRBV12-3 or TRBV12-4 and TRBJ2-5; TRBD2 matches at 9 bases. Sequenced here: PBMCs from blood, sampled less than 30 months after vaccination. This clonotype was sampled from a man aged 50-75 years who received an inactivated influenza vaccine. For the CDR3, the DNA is TGTGCCAGCAGTTTTTCTAGCGGGATTCACAAAGAGACCCAGTACTTC. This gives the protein CASSFSSGIHKETQYF.